This TCR beta chain was found in a study of cytomegalovirus exposure and HLA in healthy donors. The study's findings and limits: Later analysis reportedly placed an Asian-associated ancestry cluster below the roughly 630-donor mean in N-insertions.

A multiplex PCR was run with 60 Vbeta primers and 13 Jbeta primers. Measured with immunoSEQ multiplex PCR; TCRdb has only the in-frame clones, and not every one. Recorded for this sample: 75,000 to 100,000 clones. Concerning this clone: Its matching antigen is unknown.

Trimming shortened V by 8 bases and J by 5 bases, and 15 bases separated the two germline ends. The CDR3 consists of 13 residues. The germline V gene has CDR1 SNHLY and CDR2 FYNNEI. Sequencing was done on a sample of PBMCs. The clonotype comes from a woman aged 60-75 years in good health and CMV-seronegative. The gene calls are TRBV2 and TRBJ2-5, with D maybe TRBD2 (6 bases). The CDR3 here is CASEELAWETQYF. The DNA of the CDR3 is TGTGCCAGCGAGGAACTAGCCTGGGAGACCCAGTACTTC.